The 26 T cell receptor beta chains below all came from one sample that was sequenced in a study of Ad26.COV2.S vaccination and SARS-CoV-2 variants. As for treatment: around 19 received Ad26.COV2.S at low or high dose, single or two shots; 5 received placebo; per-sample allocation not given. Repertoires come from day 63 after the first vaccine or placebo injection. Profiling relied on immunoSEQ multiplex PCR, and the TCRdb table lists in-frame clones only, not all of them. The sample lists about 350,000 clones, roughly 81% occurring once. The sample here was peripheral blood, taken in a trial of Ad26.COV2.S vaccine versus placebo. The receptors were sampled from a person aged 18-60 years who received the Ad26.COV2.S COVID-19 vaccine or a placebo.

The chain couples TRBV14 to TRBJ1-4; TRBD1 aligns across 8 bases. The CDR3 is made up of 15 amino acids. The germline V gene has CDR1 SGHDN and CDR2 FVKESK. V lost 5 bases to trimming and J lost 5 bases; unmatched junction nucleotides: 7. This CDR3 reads CASSKTGGPNEKLFF. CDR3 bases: TGTGCCAGCAGCAAAACAGGGGGACCGAATGAAAAACTGTTTTTT. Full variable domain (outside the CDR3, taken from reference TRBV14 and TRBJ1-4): EAGVTQFPSHSVIEKGQTVTLRCDPISGHDNLYWYRRVMGKEIKFLLHFVKESKQDESGMPNNRFLAERTGGTYSTLKVQPAELEDSGVYFCASSKTGGPNEKLFFGSGTQLSVL.

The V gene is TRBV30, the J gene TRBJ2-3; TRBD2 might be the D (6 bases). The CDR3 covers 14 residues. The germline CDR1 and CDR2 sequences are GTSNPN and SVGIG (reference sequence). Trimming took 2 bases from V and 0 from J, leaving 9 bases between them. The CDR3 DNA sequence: TGTGCCTGGAGTTGGGACTGGAGCACAGATACGCAGTATTTT. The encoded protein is CAWSWDWSTDTQYF.

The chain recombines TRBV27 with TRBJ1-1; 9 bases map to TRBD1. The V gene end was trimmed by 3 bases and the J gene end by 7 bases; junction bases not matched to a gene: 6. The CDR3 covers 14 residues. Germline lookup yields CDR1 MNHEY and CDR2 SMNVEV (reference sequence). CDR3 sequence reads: CASSLTGGDGEAFF. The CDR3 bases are TGTGCCAGCAGTTTGACAGGGGGAGACGGTGAAGCTTTCTTT.

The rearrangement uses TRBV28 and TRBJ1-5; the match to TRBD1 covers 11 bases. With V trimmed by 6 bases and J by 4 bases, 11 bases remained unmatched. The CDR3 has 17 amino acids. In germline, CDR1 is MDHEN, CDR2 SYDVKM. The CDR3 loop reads CASRNNRGTGGNQPQHF. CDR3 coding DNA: TGTGCCAGCAGAAACAACCGGGGGACAGGGGGGAATCAGCCCCAGCATTTT.

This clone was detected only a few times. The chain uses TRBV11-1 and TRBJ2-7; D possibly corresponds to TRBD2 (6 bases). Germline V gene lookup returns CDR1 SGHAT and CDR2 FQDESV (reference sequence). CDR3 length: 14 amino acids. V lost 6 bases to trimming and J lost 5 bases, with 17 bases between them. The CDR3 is CASRGLDLSHEQYF. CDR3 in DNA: TGTGCCAGCAGGGGACTGGACTTAAGCCACGAGCAGTACTTC.

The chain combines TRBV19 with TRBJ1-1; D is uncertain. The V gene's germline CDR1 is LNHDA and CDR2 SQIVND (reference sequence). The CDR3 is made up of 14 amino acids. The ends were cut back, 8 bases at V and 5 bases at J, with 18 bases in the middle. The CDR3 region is CASRRTGPETEAFF. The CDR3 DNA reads TGTGCCAGTCGAAGGACCGGCCCGGAAACTGAAGCTTTCTTT.

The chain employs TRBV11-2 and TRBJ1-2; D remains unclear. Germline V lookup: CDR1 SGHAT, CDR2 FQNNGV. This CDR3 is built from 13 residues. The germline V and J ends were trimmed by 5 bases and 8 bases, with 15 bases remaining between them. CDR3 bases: TGTGCCAGCAGCCGCCTTCTTGTGTGGGGCTACACCTTC. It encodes CASSRLLVWGYTF.

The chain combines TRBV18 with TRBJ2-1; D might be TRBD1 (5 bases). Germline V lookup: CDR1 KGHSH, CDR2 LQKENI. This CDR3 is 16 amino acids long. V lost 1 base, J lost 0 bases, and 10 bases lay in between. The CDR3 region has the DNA TGTGCCAGCTCACCACAGGGGTTGGACTCCTACAATGAGCAGTTCTTC. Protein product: CASSPQGLDSYNEQFF.

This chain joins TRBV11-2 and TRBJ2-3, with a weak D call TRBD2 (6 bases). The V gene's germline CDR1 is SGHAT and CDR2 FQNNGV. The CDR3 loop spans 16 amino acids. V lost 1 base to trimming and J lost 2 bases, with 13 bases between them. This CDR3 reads CASSLGAGSPTDTQYF. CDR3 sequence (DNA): TGTGCCAGCAGCTTAGGTGCGGGGTCCCCCACAGATACGCAGTATTTT.

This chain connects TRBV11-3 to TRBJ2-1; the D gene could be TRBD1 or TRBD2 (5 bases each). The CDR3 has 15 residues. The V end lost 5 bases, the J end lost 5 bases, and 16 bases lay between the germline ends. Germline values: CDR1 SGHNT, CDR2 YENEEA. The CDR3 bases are TGTGCCAGCAGCCTAGGGTCCTCGGGACACAATGAGCAGTTCTTC. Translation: CASSLGSSGHNEQFF.

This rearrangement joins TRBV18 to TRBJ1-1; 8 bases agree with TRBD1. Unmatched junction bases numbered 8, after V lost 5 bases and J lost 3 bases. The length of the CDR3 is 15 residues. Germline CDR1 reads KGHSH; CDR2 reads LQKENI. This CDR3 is CASSTETGEDTEAFF. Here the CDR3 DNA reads TGTGCCAGCTCAACTGAGACAGGGGAGGACACTGAAGCTTTCTTT.

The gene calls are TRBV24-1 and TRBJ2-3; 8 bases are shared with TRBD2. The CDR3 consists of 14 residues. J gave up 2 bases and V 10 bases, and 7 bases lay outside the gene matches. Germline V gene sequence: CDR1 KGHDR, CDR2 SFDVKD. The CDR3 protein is CATEAGVNTDTQYF. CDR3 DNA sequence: TGTGCCACTGAAGCGGGAGTGAACACAGATACGCAGTATTTT.

The CDR3 here is CASSLSQGANSPLHF. CDR3 sequence (DNA): TGTGCCAGCAGTTTAAGTCAGGGGGCCAATTCACCCCTCCACTTT. This rearrangement joins TRBV27 to TRBJ1-6, with 8 bases matching TRBD1. This CDR3 is 15 amino acids long. Germline trimming cut 2 bases from V and 7 bases from J; bases unmatched to any gene: 4. Germline CDR1 and CDR2: MNHEY and SMNVEV (reference sequence).

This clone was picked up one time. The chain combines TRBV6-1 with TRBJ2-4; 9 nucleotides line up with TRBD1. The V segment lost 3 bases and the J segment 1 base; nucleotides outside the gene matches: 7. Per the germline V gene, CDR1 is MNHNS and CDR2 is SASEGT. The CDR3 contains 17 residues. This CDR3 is CASSEGQGTFAKNIQYF. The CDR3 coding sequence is TGTGCCAGCAGTGAGGGACAGGGTACATTTGCCAAAAACATTCAGTACTTC.

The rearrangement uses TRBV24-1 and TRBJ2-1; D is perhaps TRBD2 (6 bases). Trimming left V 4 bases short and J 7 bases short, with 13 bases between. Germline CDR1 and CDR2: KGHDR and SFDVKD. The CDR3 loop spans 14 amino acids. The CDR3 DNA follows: TGTGCCACCAGTGACCCTACGACTAGAAATGAGCAGTTCTTC. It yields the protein CATSDPTTRNEQFF.

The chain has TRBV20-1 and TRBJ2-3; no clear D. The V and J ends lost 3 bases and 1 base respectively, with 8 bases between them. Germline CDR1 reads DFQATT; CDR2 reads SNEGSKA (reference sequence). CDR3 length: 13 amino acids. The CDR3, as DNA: TGCAGTGCTAGTCGATCAGGCACAGATACGCAGTATTTT. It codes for CSASRSGTDTQYF.

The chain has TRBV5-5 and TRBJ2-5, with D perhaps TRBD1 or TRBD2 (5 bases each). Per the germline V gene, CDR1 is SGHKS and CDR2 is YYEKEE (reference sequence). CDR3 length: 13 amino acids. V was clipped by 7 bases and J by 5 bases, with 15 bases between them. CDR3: CASSYGDEETQYF. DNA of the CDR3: TGTGCCAGCTCATACGGGGACGAGGAGACCCAGTACTTC.

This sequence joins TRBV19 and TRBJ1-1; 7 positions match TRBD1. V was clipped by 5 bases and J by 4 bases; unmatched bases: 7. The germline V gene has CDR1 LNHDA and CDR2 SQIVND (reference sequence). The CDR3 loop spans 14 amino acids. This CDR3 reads CASSYRGMGTEAFF. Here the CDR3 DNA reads TGTGCCAGTAGTTACAGGGGCATGGGCACTGAAGCTTTCTTT.

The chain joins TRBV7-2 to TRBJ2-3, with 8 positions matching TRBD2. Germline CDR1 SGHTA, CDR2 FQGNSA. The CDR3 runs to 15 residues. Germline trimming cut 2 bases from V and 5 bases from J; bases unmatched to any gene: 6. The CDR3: CASSLYGGAVDTQYF. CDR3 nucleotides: TGTGCCAGCAGCTTATACGGGGGGGCCGTAGATACGCAGTATTTT.

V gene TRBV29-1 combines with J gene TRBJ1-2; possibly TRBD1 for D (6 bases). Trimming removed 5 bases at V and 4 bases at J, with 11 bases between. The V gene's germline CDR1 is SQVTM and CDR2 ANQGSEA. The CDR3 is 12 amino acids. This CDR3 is CSVPPDSYGYTF. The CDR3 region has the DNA TGCAGCGTTCCCCCGGACAGCTATGGCTACACCTTC.

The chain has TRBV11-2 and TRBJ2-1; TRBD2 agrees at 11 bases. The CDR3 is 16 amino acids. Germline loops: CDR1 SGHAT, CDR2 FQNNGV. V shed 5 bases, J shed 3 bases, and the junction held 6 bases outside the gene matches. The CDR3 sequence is CASSGAGTSGYNEQFF. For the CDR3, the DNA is TGTGCCAGCAGCGGCGCCGGGACTAGCGGCTACAATGAGCAGTTCTTC.

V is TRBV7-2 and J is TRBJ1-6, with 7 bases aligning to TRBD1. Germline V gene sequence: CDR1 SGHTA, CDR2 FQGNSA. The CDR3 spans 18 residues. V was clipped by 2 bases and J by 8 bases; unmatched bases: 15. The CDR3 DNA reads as TGTGCCAGCAGCTTAAGGTCTGGAGGGGGCGGGAAGGATTCACCCCTCCACTTT. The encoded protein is CASSLRSGGGGKDSPLHF.

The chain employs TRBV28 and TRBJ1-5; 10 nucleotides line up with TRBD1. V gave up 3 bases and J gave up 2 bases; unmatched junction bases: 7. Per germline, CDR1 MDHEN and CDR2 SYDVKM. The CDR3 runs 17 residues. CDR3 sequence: CASSLADRGRGNQPQHF. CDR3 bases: TGTGCCAGCAGTTTGGCAGACAGGGGGCGCGGCAATCAGCCCCAGCATTTT.

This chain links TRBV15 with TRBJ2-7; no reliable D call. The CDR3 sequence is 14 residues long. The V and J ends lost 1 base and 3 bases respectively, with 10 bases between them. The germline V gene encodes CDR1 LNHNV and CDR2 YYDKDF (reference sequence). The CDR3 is CATSRVGHSYEQYF. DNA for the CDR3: TGTGCCACCAGCAGAGTCGGGCACAGCTACGAGCAGTACTTC.

In DNA form, the CDR3 reads TGTGCCAGCAGCCATTCGGGTCGAGCGACCTACAATGAGCAGTTCTTC. As protein: CASSHSGRATYNEQFF. The chain employs TRBV7-9 and TRBJ2-1; D not resolved. Deletions cut 5 bases from V and 2 bases from J, with 16 bases between. The CDR3 contains 16 residues. The germline V gene encodes CDR1 SEHNR and CDR2 FQNEAQ (reference sequence).

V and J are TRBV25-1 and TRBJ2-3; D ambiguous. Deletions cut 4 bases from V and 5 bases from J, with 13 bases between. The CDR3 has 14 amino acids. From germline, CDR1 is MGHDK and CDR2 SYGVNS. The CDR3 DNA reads TGTGCCAGCAGTGGCAATGGTGGGGTAGATACGCAGTATTTT. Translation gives CASSGNGGVDTQYF.